Listed below are T cell receptor beta chains from one sample, sequenced in a study of T cells in Graves' hyperthyroidism and ophthalmopathy. One entry per CDR3 protein, called by TCRdb with MiXCR from the multiplex PCR reads. The sample lists under 600,000 distinct CDR3 sequences; around 16% were seen once. Sequencing used blood. The receptors come from a woman in her forties with Graves' ophthalmopathy. Each CDR3 is given without its conserved first and last residue.

TRBJ2-7	TRBV12-3/TRBV12-4	ASSPTGNYEQY
TRBJ2-1	TRBV6-1	ASTRGTGTYNEQF
TRBJ1-2	TRBV28	ASSSIIYGYT
TRBJ2-1	TRBV29-1	SVDRGRAEQF
TRBJ2-5	TRBV3-1	ASSQSAGRETQY
TRBJ2-1	TRBV11-3	ASSLDAGGPVSNEQF
TRBJ2-2	TRBV20-1	CASYGFTGELF
TRBJ1-1	TRBV5-5	ASSLAGATNTEAF
TRBJ2-1	TRBV5-1	ASSLASGGATNEQF
TRBJ1-5	TRBV20-1	SARAWTGGDQPQH
TRBJ1-4	TRBV5-1	ASSLGDGNEKLF
TRBJ1-5	TRBV5-5	ASSLGSSNQPQH
TRBJ2-3	TRBV2	ASSDLYSGSADTQY
TRBJ2-7	TRBV27	ASSNGGSYEQY
TRBJ2-1	TRBV3-1	ASSQPGTSSGEQF
TRBJ1-2	TRBV7-9	ASSPSGVDGYT
TRBJ2-1	TRBV10-3	AISEKGQGSEQF
TRBJ1-1	TRBV5-1	ASSYWEMNTEAF
TRBJ2-1	TRBV5-1	ASSFPEGRLSYNEQF
TRBJ2-7	TRBV2	ASSLGLAGVREQY
TRBJ2-1	TRBV11-2	ASSLVQGVDEQF
TRBJ1-1	TRBV28	ASSRTVEGGTEAF
TRBJ1-1	TRBV3-1	ASSYRGYNAEAF
TRBJ1-5	TRBV3-1	ASSQDVGANQPQH
TRBJ1-1	TRBV6-1	ASSSTPESTEAF
TRBJ2-7	TRBV7-2	ASSSSGRPEQY
TRBJ2-1	TRBV5-1	ASTQLAGINNEQF
TRBJ1-2	TRBV11-2	ASTIEGQGHGYI
TRBJ2-4	TRBV5-4	ASSLEGGGEENIQY
TRBJ1-3	TRBV5-1	ASSPGTEGNTIY
.	TRBV5-6	ASSDTGTGGETQF
TRBJ2-1	TRBV6-1	ASSDRRVAYNEQF
TRBJ1-6	TRBV27	ASSPRLSSYNSPLH
TRBJ1-1	TRBV19	ASSIGSSTTNAF
TRBJ2-1	TRBV20-1	SARDGTSGIEEQF
TRBJ1-1	TRBV6-1	ASSFYQMNTEAF
TRBJ2-1	TRBV6-1	ASSFALAGEHNEQF
TRBJ2-1	TRBV6-1	ASSLQGSEQF
TRBJ1-4	TRBV20-1	SGTASGLPNEKLF
TRBJ1-1	TRBV29-1	SVRQGATEAF
TRBJ1-6	TRBV20-1	SARLTGVNSPLH
TRBJ2-1	TRBV11-2	ASSPSGQDNEQF
TRBJ2-1	TRBV10-2	ASIPMSSYNEQF
TRBJ2-1	TRBV6-1	ASSESRGGLAKRNEQF
TRBJ2-7	TRBV20-1	SAGGTGSYEQY
TRBJ1-1	TRBV28	ASSLPGGYTEAF
TRBJ1-2	TRBV15	ATSRDGEDYGYT
TRBJ1-4	TRBV4-2	ASSQDKGQGYEKLF
TRBJ2-1	TRBV11-2	ASSLELASLGLGSYNEQF
TRBJ1-1	TRBV5-1	ASSLGDRRNTEAF